One and the same sample provided the 27 T cell receptor beta chains below, sequenced in a study of blood T cell repertoires in COVID-19. The method was immunoSEQ multiplex PCR; TCRdb's version includes in-frame clones alone and lacks a portion of them. The top ten hold roughly two fifths of the sample, which has under 150,000 clones, about 85% seen once. The sequencing sample was made of peripheral blood. Receptor source: a human donor in a cohort sampled during active COVID-19.

The chain joins TRBV7-6 to TRBJ2-2; 7 positions agree with TRBD1. The CDR3 totals 14 residues. Germline V lookup: CDR1 SGHVS, CDR2 FNYEAQ. Trimming took 4 bases from V and 7 from J; bases not matched to a gene: 6. The CDR3 reads CASSYDREVGELFF. In DNA form, the CDR3 reads TGTGCCAGCAGCTACGACAGGGAAGTCGGGGAGCTGTTTTTT.

The chain carries TRBV7-2 and TRBJ1-2; the D is unclear. The CDR3 length is 14 residues. V lost 0 bases to trimming and J lost 4 bases, with 9 bases between them. Looked up from germline, CDR1 is SGHTA and CDR2 is FQGNSA. CDR3 sequence (DNA): TGTGCCAGCAGCTTAGCGCGGGAGGGCTATGGCTACACCTTC. This codes for CASSLAREGYGYTF.

The chain joins TRBV5-8 to TRBJ2-3; D ambiguous. V was cut by 2 bases and J by 0 bases, with 7 bases left in between. In germline, CDR1 is SGHTS, CDR2 YDEGEE. The CDR3 runs to 14 residues. For the CDR3, the DNA is TGTGCCAGCAGCTTCACGACTAGCACAGATACGCAGTATTTT. The encoded protein is CASSFTTSTDTQYF. Variable domain in full (rest from reference TRBV5-8 and TRBJ2-3): EAGVTQSPTHLIKTRGQQATLRCSPISGHTSVYWYQQALGLGLQFLLWYDEGEERNRGNFPPRFSGRQFPNYSSELNVNALELEDSALYLCASSFTTSTDTQYFGPGTRLTVL.

As regards this clone: Other DNA sequences of this sample code for an identical CDR3. The chain has TRBV18 and TRBJ1-2; D possibly corresponds to TRBD1 (6 bases). Germline V gene sequence: CDR1 KGHSH, CDR2 LQKENI. Deletions cut 3 bases from V and 8 bases from J, with 10 bases between. There are 12 residues in the CDR3. In nucleotides, the CDR3 is TGTGCCAGCTCACCGGGTCAGGGGGGCTACACCTTC. As protein: CASSPGQGGYTF.

This chain joins TRBV10-3 and TRBJ1-5; the D is unclear. There are 14 residues in the CDR3. Trimming removed 3 bases from V and 1 base from J, with 7 bases in between. Germline loops: CDR1 ENHRY, CDR2 SYGVKD. This CDR3 is CAISEERSNQPQHF. CDR3 in DNA: TGTGCCATCAGTGAAGAGAGGAGCAATCAGCCCCAGCATTTT.

This chain links TRBV9 with TRBJ1-6; D call uncertain. Trimming shortened V by 0 bases and J by 9 bases, and 10 bases separated the two germline ends. Germline V CDR1 and CDR2: SGDLS, YYNGEE. There are 14 residues in the CDR3. The CDR3 DNA is TGTGCCAGCAGCGTAGAGGGTGAGGGTTCACCCCTCCACTTT. Translation gives CASSVEGEGSPLHF.

The rearrangement uses TRBV15 and TRBJ2-7; 8 bases are shared with TRBD1. The CDR3 has 13 residues. Trimming took 2 bases from V and 5 from J; bases not matched to a gene: 2. In germline, CDR1 is LNHNV, CDR2 YYDKDF (reference sequence). CDR3 loop: CATSRQDRDEQYF. CDR3 sequence (DNA): TGTGCCACCAGCAGACAGGACAGGGACGAGCAGTACTTC.

This sequence joins TRBV6-1 and TRBJ1-2, with 7 bases lining up with TRBD1. There are 14 residues in the CDR3. The V segment lost 2 bases and the J segment 4 bases; nucleotides outside the gene matches: 4. Germline values: CDR1 MNHNS, CDR2 SASEGT. The CDR3 DNA sequence: TGTGCCAGCAGTGAACGGACAGGTCCCTATGGCTACACCTTC. Translating it yields CASSERTGPYGYTF.

The CDR3 region is CASSAVRGVSNQPQHF. As DNA, the CDR3 is TGTGCCAGCAGTGCGGTCAGGGGTGTCAGCAATCAGCCCCAGCATTTT. J is TRBJ1-5 and V is TRBV6-1; D may be TRBD1 (6 bases). CDR3 length equals 16 residues. The V gene lost 4 bases and the J gene lost 1 base, with 14 bases spanning the gap. Looked up from germline, CDR1 is MNHNS and CDR2 is SASEGT.

This chain connects TRBV19 to TRBJ1-5; 7 positions agree with TRBD1. V shed 10 bases, J shed 1 base, and the junction held 10 bases outside the gene matches. Germline CDR1 is LNHDA and CDR2 is SQIVND (reference sequence). The CDR3 covers 15 residues. This CDR3 reads CATIGTDRSNQPQHF. The CDR3 DNA is TGTGCCACCATTGGGACAGACAGAAGCAATCAGCCCCAGCATTTT.

CDR3 protein: CASSSPGTRYGYTF. CDR3 sequence (DNA): TGTGCCAGCAGTTCACCCGGGACAAGATATGGCTACACCTTC. The V call is TRBV28, the J call TRBJ1-2; weak D call: TRBD1 (6 bases). V lost 4 bases to trimming and J lost 5 bases, with 14 bases between them. The length of the CDR3 is 14 residues. Germline loops: CDR1 MDHEN, CDR2 SYDVKM.

The rearrangement uses TRBV5-1 and TRBJ1-1; 9 bases align to TRBD1. The CDR3 sequence is 15 residues long. After removal of 4 bases from V and 6 bases from J, the junction contained 10 bases not matched to a gene. The germline V gene encodes CDR1 SGHRS and CDR2 YFSETQ. CDR3 DNA sequence: TGCGCCAGCAGCGACAGGACAGGGGATAGAGCTGAAGCTTTCTTT. Translating it yields CASSDRTGDRAEAFF.

The gene calls are TRBV6-1 and TRBJ1-6; D possibly corresponds to TRBD1 (5 bases). Trimming took off 3 bases at V and 7 bases at J, with 7 bases between the two ends. This CDR3 has 13 amino acids. Per the germline V gene, CDR1 is MNHNS and CDR2 is SASEGT. Here the CDR3 DNA reads TGTGCCAGCAGTGACCAGGGAAATTCACCCCTCCACTTT. Amino acid sequence: CASSDQGNSPLHF.

The chain combines TRBV5-1 with TRBJ1-5, with D hard to call. Trimming took 0 bases from V and 2 from J, leaving 9 bases between them. The CDR3 is 15 amino acids. Germline-derived CDR1 and CDR2 are SGHRS and YFSETQ. The CDR3 loop is CASSLESSGNQPQHF. CDR3 sequence (DNA): TGCGCCAGCAGCTTGGAAAGTTCAGGCAATCAGCCCCAGCATTTT.

In its sample, this clone was seen once. CDR3 bases: TGTGCCAGCAGTTACCCTGGGAGACGGGAGACCCAGTACTTC. Translated, it gives CASSYPGRRETQYF. The chain is built from TRBV6-2 or TRBV6-3 and TRBJ2-5; possibly TRBD2 for D (5 bases). Looked up from germline, CDR1 is MNHEY and CDR2 is SVGEGT. This CDR3 region has 14 residues. Trimming took off 2 bases at V and 5 bases at J, with 12 bases between the two ends.

The V and J genes are TRBV30 and TRBJ1-5, with unresolved D. The CDR3 runs to 12 residues. Germline values: CDR1 GTSNPN, CDR2 SVGIG (reference sequence). The V gene lost 3 bases and the J gene lost 1 base, with 4 bases spanning the gap. The CDR3 is CAWSPSNQPQHF. CDR3 sequence (DNA): TGTGCCTGGAGCCCGAGCAATCAGCCCCAGCATTTT.

V usage is TRBV18 and J usage is TRBJ1-4; no firm D call. The CDR3 has 13 amino acids. V dropped 7 bases and J dropped 5 bases, with 11 bases sitting between them. Germline lookup yields CDR1 KGHSH and CDR2 LQKENI. CDR3 sequence: CASLGAQNEKLFF. DNA of the CDR3: TGTGCCAGCTTAGGAGCCCAAAATGAAAAACTGTTTTTT.

This chain connects TRBV19 to TRBJ1-2; tentative D call: TRBD1 (5 bases). The CDR3 is 15 amino acids. CDR1 and CDR2 (germline): LNHDA, SQIVND (reference sequence). Between the trimmed V and J ends, which lost 4 bases and 4 bases, there was a span of 16 bases. CDR3 nucleotides: TGTGCCAGTAGTAGCAGAAGCGGGGCGCGCTATGGCTACACCTTC. Translation: CASSSRSGARYGYTF.

The chain uses TRBV5-1 and TRBJ2-7; 8 bases are a match to TRBD2. CDR3 size: 16 residues. V gave up 0 bases and J gave up 5 bases; unmatched junction bases: 10. CDR1 is SGHRS, CDR2 YFSETQ, per germline. The CDR3 here is CASSLAGGGPGDEQYF. CDR3 in DNA: TGCGCCAGCAGCTTGGCGGGCGGGGGGCCCGGAGACGAGCAGTACTTC.

Written as DNA, the CDR3 is TGTGCCAGCAGCTTAGAAACGTTTGCGGGTTCCCATGAGCAGTTCTTC. Protein sequence: CASSLETFAGSHEQFF. The rearrangement joins TRBV7-2 to TRBJ2-1, with D possibly being TRBD2 (5 bases). The CDR3 extends over 16 amino acids. The germline V gene encodes CDR1 SGHTA and CDR2 FQGNSA. Trimming pared 1 base from V and 8 bases from J, leaving 18 bases between. The complete variable domain, with remaining parts taken from reference TRBV7-2 and TRBJ2-1, reads GAGVSQSPSNKVTEKGKDVELRCDPISGHTALYWYRQSLGQGLEFLIYFQGNSAPDKSGLPSDRFSAERTGGSVSTLTIQRTQQEDSAVYLCASSLETFAGSHEQFFGPGTRLTVL.

The CDR3 loop is CASGQDNYGYTF. The CDR3 coding sequence is TGTGCCAGCGGACAGGATAACTATGGCTACACCTTC. The chain links TRBV11-3 to TRBJ1-2; 7 positions match TRBD1. CDR1 SGHNT and CDR2 YENEEA come from the germline V gene. With V trimmed by 8 bases and J by 1 base, 1 base remained unmatched. The CDR3 has 12 amino acids.

The chain joins TRBV7-2 to TRBJ1-3; no reliable D call. The V gene's germline CDR1 is SGHTA and CDR2 FQGNSA. V lost 8 bases to trimming and J lost 2 bases, with 13 bases between them. The length of the CDR3 is 14 residues. The CDR3 sequence: CASAARVAGNTIYF. CDR3 bases: TGTGCCAGCGCGGCGAGGGTAGCTGGAAACACCATATATTTT.

The chain is built from TRBV18 and TRBJ2-7, with 7 nucleotides matching TRBD1. From germline, CDR1 is KGHSH and CDR2 LQKENI. CDR3 length: 15 residues. The V gene end was trimmed by 0 bases and the J gene end by 5 bases; junction bases not matched to a gene: 7. The CDR3 spells CASSPPGQRFDEQYF. The CDR3 nucleotides read TGTGCCAGCTCACCACCGGGACAGAGGTTTGACGAGCAGTACTTC.

This clone appeared a single time. This chain links TRBV6-5 with TRBJ1-6; perhaps TRBD1 as D (5 bases). The CDR3 covers 14 residues. Trimming took 6 bases from V and 9 from J, leaving 15 bases between them. Germline loops: CDR1 MNHEY, CDR2 SVGAGI. The CDR3 coding sequence is TGTGCCAGCAGGTTGACAGTGGGATCTTCACCCCTCCACTTT. As protein: CASRLTVGSSPLHF.

This clone has only one observation. The chain uses TRBV15 and TRBJ2-2, with D perhaps matching TRBD1 (5 bases). This CDR3 has 12 residues. Deletions cut 5 bases from V and 5 bases from J, with 6 bases between. From germline, CDR1 is LNHNV and CDR2 YYDKDF (reference sequence). This CDR3 reads CATSAGTGELFF. For the CDR3, the DNA is TGTGCCACCAGCGCAGGGACCGGGGAGCTGTTTTTT.

The chain couples TRBV20-1 to TRBJ1-2, with a tentative D call TRBD1 (5 bases). This CDR3 contains 11 residues. Germline-derived CDR1 and CDR2 are DFQATT and SNEGSKA (reference sequence). Trimming removed 3 bases at V and 8 bases at J, with 10 bases between. The CDR3 reads CSASPGSGYTF. CDR3 DNA sequence: TGCAGTGCTAGCCCAGGGTCAGGCTACACCTTC.

The chain recombines TRBV7-3 with TRBJ1-5; the match to TRBD1 covers 7 bases. V lost 5 bases and J lost 2; bases outside the gene matches: 3. CDR1 SGHTA and CDR2 FQGTGA come from the germline V gene. This CDR3 has 14 amino acids. This CDR3 reads CASSATGGNQPQHF. In nucleotides, the CDR3 is TGTGCCAGCAGCGCAACAGGGGGCAATCAGCCCCAGCATTTT.